This entry describes one T cell receptor beta chain. This entry is derived from a study of cytomegalovirus exposure and HLA in healthy donors. Researchers ran the PCR with 60 Vbeta and 13 Jbeta primers. The repertoire was sequenced with immunoSEQ multiplex PCR; TCRdb's copy has only in-frame clones and lacks some. The sample lists 75,000 to 90,000 clones, approximately 79% seen once, with roughly 13% in the top ten. The CDR3 contains 14 residues. The germline V and J ends were trimmed by 0 bases and 1 base, with 9 bases remaining between them. Germline loops: CDR1 GTSNPN, CDR2 SVGIG (reference sequence).

Sequencing was performed on PBMCs. This sequence originates from a human donor in good health. V is TRBV30 and J is TRBJ1-1; D remains unclear. The CDR3 protein is CAWSVRGWNTEAFF. CDR3 nucleotide sequence: TGTGCCTGGAGTGTACGGGGATGGAACACTGAAGCTTTCTTT.